The rows below give T cell receptor beta chains drawn from one sample of a study of shared clonotypes between healthy human individuals. TCRdb's copy holds only in-frame clones and misses some; the assay was immunoSEQ multiplex PCR. The sample includes 550,000 to 850,000 clones, roughly 70% of them seen just once. The sequenced sample consisted of memory CD4+ T cells sorted from blood. These receptors were collected from a woman in her thirties in good health. CDR3s include the opening cysteine and the closing phenylalanine or tryptophan. A D gene is named only where the DNA matches it firmly. Clone size, where shown, is once, few, many, or a class for clones that have expanded.

CDR3 | DNA | J | V | size | D
CASSPTRQGGYGYTF | TGTGCCAGCAGCCCCACGCGACAGGGCGGCTATGGCTACACCTTC | TRBJ1-2 | TRBV7-3 | - | TRBD1
CASTFQGQNNEKLFF | TGTGCCAGCACCTTTCAGGGGCAAAATAATGAAAAACTGTTTTTT | TRBJ1-4 | TRBV2 | - | -
CASSQTYRDSWNYGYTF | TGCGCCAGCAGCCAAACATACCGGGACAGCTGGAACTATGGCTACACCTTC | TRBJ1-2 | TRBV4-1 | - | TRBD1
CASSPRLAGGYDEQFF | TGTGCCAGCAGCCCAAGACTAGCGGGAGGGTATGATGAGCAGTTCTTC | TRBJ2-1 | TRBV5-4 | once | TRBD2
CASSQDLAHNEQFF | TGTGCCAGCAGCCAAGACTTAGCCCACAATGAGCAGTTCTTC | TRBJ2-1 | TRBV14 | many | -
CASSLRYNEQFF | TGTGCCAGCAGTTTACGGTACAATGAGCAGTTCTTC | TRBJ2-1 | TRBV28 | - | -
CASSPGGGGATEAFF | TGTGCCAGCTCACCCGGAGGGGGCGGTGCCACTGAAGCTTTCTTT | TRBJ1-1 | TRBV18 | - | TRBD1
CASSSGTGGVEQYF | TGCGCCAGCAGTTCCGGGACAGGGGGCGTCGAGCAGTACTTC | TRBJ2-7 | TRBV5-1 | - | TRBD1
CASSRGAGEGGTDTQYF | TGTGCCAGCAGCCGAGGAGCGGGGGAAGGGGGCACAGATACGCAGTATTTT | TRBJ2-3 | TRBV14 | many | TRBD2
CASSFLKLAGAFQETQYF | TGTGCCAGCAGCTTTTTGAAACTAGCGGGAGCATTCCAAGAGACCCAGTACTTC | TRBJ2-5 | TRBV7-6 | - | TRBD2
CASSLFSGETQYF | TGTGCCAGCAGCTTGTTCTCGGGGGAGACCCAGTACTTC | TRBJ2-5 | TRBV11-2 | - | -
CASSLAGGSNEQFF | TGTGCCAGCAGCTTAGCGGGAGGGAGCAATGAGCAGTTCTTC | TRBJ2-1 | TRBV11-2 | - | TRBD2
CASSWDRNQPQHF | TGTGCCAGCAGTTGGGACAGGAATCAGCCCCAGCATTTT | TRBJ1-5 | TRBV6-5 | - | TRBD1
CAISEAGQAYEQYF | TGTGCCATCAGTGAGGCGGGACAGGCGTACGAGCAGTACTTC | TRBJ2-7 | TRBV10-3 | - | TRBD1
CASSLGGTGNQPQHF | TGCGCCAGCAGCCTGGGAGGGACAGGCAATCAGCCCCAGCATTTT | TRBJ1-5 | TRBV5-1 | - | TRBD1
CASSRTGTSGRYEQYF | TGTGCCAGCAGCCGCACCGGGACTAGCGGGAGATACGAGCAGTACTTC | TRBJ2-7 | TRBV27 | once | TRBD2
CASSFEIRDSYEQYF | TGTGCCAGCAGCTTCGAGATCCGGGACTCCTACGAGCAGTACTTC | TRBJ2-7 | TRBV7-9 | few | -
CASSLGRGTDTQYF | TGTGCCAGCAGTTTGGGACGGGGCACAGATACGCAGTATTTT | TRBJ2-3 | TRBV28 | few | -
CASRLTASGNTIYF | TGTGCCAGCAGGCTGACGGCCTCTGGAAACACCATATATTTT | TRBJ1-3 | TRBV21-1 | - | -
CARGQGRVPRESRKYF | TGTGCCAGGGGACAGGGACGGGTCCCCCGCGAGAGTCGAAAGTACTTC | TRBJ2-5 | TRBV27 | few | TRBD1
CASSSTAYTYGYTF | TGTGCCAGCAGTTCCACCGCCTATACCTATGGCTACACCTTC | TRBJ1-2 | TRBV7-2 | few | -
CASSLEAGGRGTDTQYF | TGTGCCAGTAGTCTGGAAGCGGGAGGACGCGGCACAGATACGCAGTATTTT | TRBJ2-3 | TRBV19 | - | TRBD2
CASSIADRGSQYF | TGTGCCAGCAGCATTGCGGACAGGGGGTCCCAGTACTTC | TRBJ2-5 | TRBV7-2 | - | TRBD1
CASSKEKGGSGNTIYF | TGTGCCAGCAGCAAAGAAAAAGGGGGGTCTGGAAACACCATATATTTT | TRBJ1-3 | TRBV21-1 | - | -
CASRRSVATNEKLFF | TGTGCCAGTAGAAGGTCTGTCGCAACTAATGAAAAACTGTTTTTT | TRBJ1-4 | TRBV19 | few | -
CASSLAKFQRESHNEQFF | TGTGCCAGCAGCTTAGCCAAGTTCCAGCGGGAGTCCCACAATGAGCAGTTCTTC | TRBJ2-1 | TRBV7-9 | - | TRBD2
CASSPSGNEQFF | TGTGCCAGCAGCCCCAGTGGCAATGAGCAGTTCTTC | TRBJ2-1 | TRBV9 | - | -
CASSQEVTRGNTEAFF | TGTGCCAGCAGCCAAGAGGTAACCAGGGGGAACACTGAAGCTTTCTTT | TRBJ1-1 | TRBV4-2 | - | -
CASSLRTSGRRDNEQFF | TGTGCCAGCAGCTTACGGACTAGCGGGAGAAGGGACAATGAGCAGTTCTTC | TRBJ2-1 | TRBV7-8 | - | TRBD2
CASSPPGGSSYEQYF | TGTGCCAGCTCACCACCCGGGGGAAGCTCCTACGAGCAGTACTTC | TRBJ2-7 | TRBV18 | - | -
CASSLRQGVSGELFF | TGTGCCAGCAGCTTACGACAGGGGGTCTCCGGGGAGCTGTTTTTT | TRBJ2-2 | TRBV11-2 | - | TRBD1
CASRLAGVPEQFF | TGTGCCAGCAGACTAGCGGGAGTGCCTGAGCAGTTCTTC | TRBJ2-1 | TRBV11-2 | - | TRBD2
CASRRGQGFTEAFF | TGTGCCAGCAGGAGGGGGCAGGGGTTCACTGAAGCTTTCTTT | TRBJ1-1 | TRBV6-1 | - | TRBD1
CASSRAPGADNEKLFF | TGTGCCAGCTCACGCGCCCCCGGGGCAGATAATGAAAAACTGTTTTTT | TRBJ1-4 | TRBV18 | - | -
CASSKAASGANVLTF | TGTGCCAGTAGTAAGGCGGCCTCTGGGGCCAACGTCCTGACTTTC | TRBJ2-6 | TRBV19 | - | -
CASSLPEGRYEQYF | TGTGCCAGCAGCCTACCGGAGGGCCGCTACGAGCAGTACTTC | TRBJ2-7 | TRBV28 | - | -
CASSDPSGSWNTQYF | TGTGCCAGCAGCGACCCTAGCGGGAGTTGGAATACGCAGTATTTT | TRBJ2-3 | TRBV2 | - | TRBD2
CASSLVTQISGANVLTF | TGTGCCAGCAGCTTGGTAACACAGATCTCTGGGGCCAACGTCCTGACTTTC | TRBJ2-6 | TRBV5-4 | - | -
CASSLTNEQYF | TGTGCCAGCAGCTTAACAAACGAGCAGTACTTC | TRBJ2-7 | TRBV7-9 | - | -
CASTATESSYNEQFF | TGTGCCAGCACCGCGACGGAGAGCTCCTACAATGAGCAGTTCTTC | TRBJ2-1 | TRBV6-5 | - | -
CASSFRGYSTDTQYF | TGCGCCAGCAGCTTCCGGGGCTATAGCACAGATACGCAGTATTTT | TRBJ2-3 | TRBV5-1 | - | -
CASSFTTGGAEKLFF | TGCGCCAGCAGCTTTACGACAGGGGGTGCTGAAAAACTGTTTTTT | TRBJ1-4 | TRBV5-1 | - | TRBD1
CASSSSEDGANVLTF | TGTGCCAGCAGCTCCAGTGAGGATGGGGCCAACGTCCTGACTTTC | TRBJ2-6 | TRBV28 | - | -
CASSPRTTGGAQYF | TGTGCCAGCAGCCCCCGGACCACGGGGGGTGCGCAGTATTTT | TRBJ2-3 | TRBV11-3 | few | TRBD2
CASSPGTSGRRDTQYF | TGTGCCAGCAGTCCCGGGACTAGCGGGAGGCGAGATACGCAGTATTTT | TRBJ2-3 | TRBV27 | - | TRBD2
CASSESSGSYNEQFF | TGCGCCAGCAGCGAGAGTAGCGGGAGCTACAATGAGCAGTTCTTC | TRBJ2-1 | TRBV5-1 | few | TRBD2
CASSFSGSDTQYF | TGTGCCAGCAGCTTTAGTGGGTCAGATACGCAGTATTTT | TRBJ2-3 | TRBV7-9 | - | -